This T cell receptor (beta chain) is drawn from a study of T cell responses to AZD1222 COVID-19 vaccine. The protocol was immunoSEQ multiplex PCR, while the TCRdb copy is restricted to in-frame clones and leaves out a portion. This table has about 35,000 clones, 70% to 90% appearing once. The CDR3 loop spans 16 amino acids. V dropped 1 base and J dropped 4 bases, with 14 bases sitting between them. Germline assignment: CDR1 SGHVS and CDR2 FNYEAQ. Some second doses came at about 4 weeks and others at about 12 weeks; these were pooled. V gene TRBV7-6 combines with J gene TRBJ2-1; weak D call: TRBD2 (7 bases). This material consisted of peripheral blood, taken 28 days after the second AZD1222 dose. The receptor was isolated from an adult who received the AZD1222 COVID-19 vaccine. The DNA for the CDR3 is TGTGCCAGCAGCTTAGAGGTCGGGGGGCTATACAATGAGCAGTTCTTC. This codes for CASSLEVGGLYNEQFF.